Sequencing of this TCR beta chain was carried out in a study of cytomegalovirus exposure and HLA in healthy donors. The PCR used 60 Vbeta and 13 Jbeta primers. TCRdb keeps only in-frame clones here, not all; method: immunoSEQ multiplex PCR. The repertoire table contains around 130,000 clones. Regarding this clone: No antigen is known for it.

Study results and limitations: Researchers reported in a later analysis that a missense DCLRE1C variant was tied to TCR beta V- and J-gene trimming. The listing of roughly 160 TCR beta chains classed them as cytomegalovirus-associated. When the data were analyzed later, several of the most significant clusters appeared to be linked to common viral pathogens. Previous analysis showed most TCR beta V segments were productive about 87% or about 30% of the time.

V dropped 3 bases and J dropped 4 bases, with 14 bases sitting between them. There are 15 residues in the CDR3. In germline, CDR1 is SGHTA, CDR2 FQGTGA. The source is a woman in her fifties or sixties in good health and CMV-seronegative. The rearrangement uses TRBV7-3 and TRBJ2-3, with a tentative D call TRBD1 (6 bases). Sequences were obtained from PBMCs. CDR3 amino acids: CASSFNGGGSDTQYF. CDR3 in DNA: TGTGCCAGCAGCTTCAATGGGGGCGGATCAGATACGCAGTATTTT.